What follows are 18 T cell receptor beta chains derived from one specimen sequenced in a study of T cells expressing NK-cell markers. TCRdb re-called the 5' RACE reads and catalogs CDR3 proteins one per entry, DNA excluded. Seen in this sample are 350,000 to 400,000 distinct CDR3 sequences; the ten most common clones hold approximately 12%. The sample was blood T cells: a sorted CD56 or NKG2C T cell subset, CD4+ or CD8+ T cells, or bulk PBMC T cells (not recorded which). Receptors were obtained from a woman aged 50 to 65 in good health.

This sequence joins TRBV5-1 and TRBJ2-3. CDR1 is SGHRS, CDR2 YFSETQ, per germline. CDR3 length: 15 amino acids. This CDR3 is CASSSEDGATDTQYF.

The chain combines TRBV24-1 with TRBJ2-1; TCRdb names TRBD2, which stays unverified in the absence of DNA. Per the germline V gene, CDR1 is KGHDR and CDR2 is SFDVKD. This CDR3 is built from 16 residues. The CDR3 here is CATSDNTGLGWGEQFF.

This chain's CDR3 is CASSKLLGQGSEAFF. The chain joins TRBV19 to TRBJ1-1; checking the TCRdb D call of TRBD1 is not possible without DNA. The V gene's germline CDR1 is LNHDA and CDR2 SQIVND (reference sequence). The CDR3 extends over 15 amino acids.

CDR3: CASSVVSGPQETQYF. J is TRBJ2-5 and V is TRBV9; the D call from TCRdb, TRBD2, cannot be confirmed without DNA. The CDR3 length is 15 residues. CDR1 is SGDLS and CDR2 is YYNGEE in the germline V gene.

The rearrangement uses TRBV11-2 and TRBJ2-1; as DNA is missing, the TRBD1 call by TCRdb cannot be tested. The CDR3 is 14 residues long. Germline V gene data show CDR1 as SGHAT and CDR2 as FQNNGV. CDR3 sequence reads: CASSLEGAGGEQFF.

The chain combines TRBV27 with TRBJ2-6; TCRdb names TRBD1, which stays unverified in the absence of DNA. The length of the CDR3 is 18 residues. The V gene's germline CDR1 is MNHEY and CDR2 SMNVEV (reference sequence). CDR3 residues: CASSFIGGSWAGANVLTF.

The chain couples TRBV16 to TRBJ2-1; TCRdb's D call, TRBD1, is unchecked because there is no DNA. The CDR3 is 15 residues long. Germline CDR1 reads KGHSY; CDR2 reads FQNENV. CDR3 amino acids: CASSPRDRGLNEQFF.

This chain joins TRBV5-1 and TRBJ2-7. Germline-derived CDR1 and CDR2 are SGHRS and YFSETQ. The CDR3 is 14 residues long. CDR3 sequence: CASNSMDRSYEQYF. The full variable domain, in which reference TRBV5-1 and TRBJ2-7 provide the parts outside the CDR3, is KAGVTQTPRYLIKTRGQQVTLSCSPISGHRSVSWYQQTPGQGLQFLFEYFSETQRNKGNFPGRFSGRQFSNSRSEMNVSTLELGDSALYLCASNSMDRSYEQYFGPGTRLTVT.

V is TRBV6-8 and J is TRBJ2-2; the D call of TRBD2 rests on TCRdb alone, since no DNA is present to check it. Germline V gives CDR1 MNHGY, CDR2 SAAAGT. This CDR3 comprises 20 residues. This chain's CDR3 is CASSYAPGGRAFPNTGELFF.

The chain links TRBV11-3 to TRBJ1-6. This CDR3 has 16 amino acids. Germline assignment: CDR1 SGHNT and CDR2 YENEEA. The CDR3 loop reads CASSLRLSSYNSPLHF.

CDR3 in amino acids: CASSRGPVQYF. This chain uses TRBV6-5 with TRBJ2-4; with no DNA, the TCRdb D assignment of TRBD1 cannot be verified. The CDR3 is 11 residues long. The germline V gene encodes CDR1 MNHEY and CDR2 SVGAGI.

The rearrangement links TRBV28 to TRBJ2-7. Germline V gene data show CDR1 as MDHEN and CDR2 as SYDVKM. The CDR3 covers 13 residues. CDR3 in amino acids: CASSPRNSYEQYF. The full variable domain, in which reference TRBV28 and TRBJ2-7 provide the parts outside the CDR3, is DVKVTQSSRYLVKRTGEKVFLECVQDMDHENMFWYRQDPGLGLRLIYFSYDVKMKEKGDIPEGYSVSREKKERFSLILESASTNQTSMYLCASSPRNSYEQYFGPGTRLTVT.

The V and J genes are TRBV20-1 and TRBJ2-3; without DNA, the TCRdb call of TRBD2 cannot be checked. The CDR3 has 16 amino acids. Per the germline V gene, CDR1 is DFQATT and CDR2 is SNEGSKA (reference sequence). This chain's CDR3 is CSARWEREWSTDTQYF.

The rearrangement uses TRBV12-3 or TRBV12-4 and TRBJ2-2; absent DNA, TCRdb's TRBD1 call cannot be checked. CDR3 length: 16 residues. The CDR3 protein is CASRTGTPSNTGELFF.

V and J are TRBV14 and TRBJ1-1. From germline, CDR1 is SGHDN and CDR2 FVKESK. The CDR3 length is 13 residues. This chain's CDR3 is CASSPKANTEAFF.

The chain recombines TRBV12-3 or TRBV12-4 with TRBJ2-1. The CDR3 runs 13 residues. The CDR3 spells CASSMKKDNEQFF.

The rearrangement uses TRBV20-1 and TRBJ2-1; there is no DNA to check the TCRdb D call of TRBD2. Germline-derived CDR1 and CDR2 are DFQATT and SNEGSKA (reference sequence). The CDR3 contains 22 residues. CDR3 sequence reads: CSARESKRTGRKREGLYNEQFF.

The chain couples TRBV27 to TRBJ1-1; the D call of TRBD1 rests on TCRdb alone, since no DNA is present to check it. CDR3 size: 15 residues. Germline CDR1 is MNHEY and CDR2 is SMNVEV (reference sequence). CDR3 sequence: CASISWVGRDTEAFF.